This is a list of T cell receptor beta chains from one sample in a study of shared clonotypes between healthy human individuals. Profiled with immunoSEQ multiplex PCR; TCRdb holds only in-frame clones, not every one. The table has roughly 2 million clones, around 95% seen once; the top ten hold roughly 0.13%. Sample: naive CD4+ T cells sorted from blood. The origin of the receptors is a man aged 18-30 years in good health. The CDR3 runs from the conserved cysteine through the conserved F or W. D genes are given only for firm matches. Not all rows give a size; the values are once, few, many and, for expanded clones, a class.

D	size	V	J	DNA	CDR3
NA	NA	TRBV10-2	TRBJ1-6	TGCGCCAGCAGTGTGGGGAGGGAATCGTCTTCACCCCTCCACTTT	CASSVGRESSSPLHF
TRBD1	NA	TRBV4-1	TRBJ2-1	TGCGCCAGCAGCCCCGGAACAGGGGCCCCCAATGAGCAGTTCTTC	CASSPGTGAPNEQFF
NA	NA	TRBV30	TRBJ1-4	TGTGCCTGGAGTGTACAGCTCACACAGACTAATGAAAAACTGTTTTTT	CAWSVQLTQTNEKLFF
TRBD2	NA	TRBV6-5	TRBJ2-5	TGTGCCAGCAGAGGCGGGAGGGCCCACCAAGAGACCCAGTACTTC	CASRGGRAHQETQYF
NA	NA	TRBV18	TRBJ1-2	TGTGCCAGCTCACCCGGACACGGAGGGGACTATGGCTACACCTTC	CASSPGHGGDYGYTF
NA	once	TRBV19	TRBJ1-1	TGTGCCAGTAACCCGAACATGAAAGGCGCTGAAGCTTTCTTT	CASNPNMKGAEAFF
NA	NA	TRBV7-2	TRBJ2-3	TGTGCCAGCAGTTGGGGACTCAGCGGCACAGATACGCAGTATTTT	CASSWGLSGTDTQYF
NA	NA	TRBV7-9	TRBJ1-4	TGTGCCAGCAGCTTAGTTACAGGGAAAAATGAAAAACTGTTTTTT	CASSLVTGKNEKLFF
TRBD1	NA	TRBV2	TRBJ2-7	TGTGCCAGCCTTAAACAGGGGGCGGGAGAGCAGTACTTC	CASLKQGAGEQYF
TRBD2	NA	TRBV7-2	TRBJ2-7	TGTGCCAGCAGCCCGGGGGGATACGAGCAGTACTTC	CASSPGGYEQYF
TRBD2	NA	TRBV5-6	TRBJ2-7	TGTGCCAGCAGCGTCGGGGGAGGGTACGAGCAGTACTTC	CASSVGGGYEQYF